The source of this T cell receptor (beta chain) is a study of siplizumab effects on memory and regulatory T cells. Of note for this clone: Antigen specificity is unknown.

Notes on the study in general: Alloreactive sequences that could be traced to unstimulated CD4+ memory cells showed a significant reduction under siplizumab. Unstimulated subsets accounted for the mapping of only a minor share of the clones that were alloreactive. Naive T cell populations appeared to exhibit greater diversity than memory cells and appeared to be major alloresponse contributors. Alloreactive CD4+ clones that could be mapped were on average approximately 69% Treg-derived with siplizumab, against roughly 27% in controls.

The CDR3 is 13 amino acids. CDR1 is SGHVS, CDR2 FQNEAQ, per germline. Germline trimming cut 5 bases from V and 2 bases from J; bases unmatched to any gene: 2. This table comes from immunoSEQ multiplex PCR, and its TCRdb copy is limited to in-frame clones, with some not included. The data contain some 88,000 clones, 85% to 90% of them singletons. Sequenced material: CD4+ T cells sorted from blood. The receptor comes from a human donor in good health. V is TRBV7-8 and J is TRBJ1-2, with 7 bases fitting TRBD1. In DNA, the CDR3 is TGTGCCAGCAGCCGGGACAGCAACTATGGCTACACCTTC. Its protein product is CASSRDSNYGYTF.